One sample yielded the 23 T cell receptor beta chains listed below, sequenced in a study of T cells in Graves' hyperthyroidism and ophthalmopathy. Amplification targeted TCR beta CDR3 regions from RNA transcripts. Researchers ran a first-round RT-PCR on the TCR CDR3 using the HTBI primer set. TCRdb independently ran MiXCR on the multiplex PCR reads; one entry per CDR3 protein. The sample lists hundreds of thousands of distinct CDR3 sequences, around 15% occurring once. Sequencing was performed on blood. These receptors originate from a woman aged 18-35 years with Graves' hyperthyroidism.

This clonotype has more than one count but fewer than ten. This chain uses TRBV19 with TRBJ1-1, with 11 bases identical to TRBD1. This CDR3 comprises 17 residues. Germline V gives CDR1 LNHDA, CDR2 SQIVND (reference sequence). The V gene end was trimmed by 5 bases and the J gene end by 0 bases; junction bases not matched to a gene: 8. The chain's CDR3 is CASSWDRGDLLNTEAFF. CDR3 in DNA: TGTGCCAGTAGTTGGGACAGGGGGGACCTACTGAACACTGAAGCTTTCTTT.

This clonotype was detected many times. V is TRBV20-1 and J is TRBJ2-5; D may be TRBD2 (6 bases). The germline V gene encodes CDR1 DFQATT and CDR2 SNEGSKA (reference sequence). The CDR3 has 15 residues. The ends were cut back, 3 bases at V and 2 bases at J, with 16 bases in the middle. CDR3 residues: CSARVKGRIQETQYF. DNA of the CDR3: TGCAGTGCTAGGGTGAAAGGGAGGATACAAGAGACCCAGTACTTC.

The sample holds many counts of this clonotype. The chain recombines TRBV28 with TRBJ2-7; 8 bases line up with TRBD2. J was trimmed by 4 bases and V by 7 bases; bases with no gene match: 9. The CDR3 spans 14 residues. Germline CDR1 MDHEN, CDR2 SYDVKM. The CDR3 sequence: CASIRSGGSYEQYF. DNA for the CDR3: TGTGCCAGCATCCGGTCGGGAGGGTCGTACGAGCAGTACTTC.

This chain joins TRBV29-1 and TRBJ2-3; 13 bases are shared with TRBD2. Germline CDR1 SQVTM, CDR2 ANQGSEA. The CDR3 has 15 amino acids. After removal of 7 bases from V and 2 bases from J, the junction contained 6 bases not matched to a gene. In nucleotides, the CDR3 is TGCAGCGGCGGACTAGCGGGAGTGTCCACAGATACGCAGTATTTT. Amino acids: CSGGLAGVSTDTQYF.

This clonotype has a count of ten or more. The chain has TRBV7-9 and TRBJ2-1, with 13 bases that match TRBD2. CDR1 and CDR2 (germline): SEHNR, FQNEAQ (reference sequence). This CDR3 contains 17 residues. With V trimmed by 3 bases and J by 0 bases, 2 bases remained unmatched. In DNA, the CDR3 is TGTGCCAGCAGCTTGACTAGCGGGGGGATCTCCTACAATGAGCAGTTCTTC. Translated, it gives CASSLTSGGISYNEQFF.

In this sample, this clonotype turned up a few times. The genes are TRBV4-3 and TRBJ2-1; D is undetermined. There are 16 residues in the CDR3. Germline-derived CDR1 and CDR2 are LGHNA and YSLEER. Trimming removed 0 bases from V and 0 bases from J, with 9 bases in between. DNA of the CDR3: TGCGCCAGCAGCCAAGATGGCCAGAGCTCCTACAATGAGCAGTTCTTC. It codes for CASSQDGQSSYNEQFF.

In regard to this clonotype: This may be a read error, as it is one base from a much larger clone. The chain joins TRBV15 to TRBJ2-5; TRBD2 matches 7 bases. TRBJ2-1 matches the DNA end more closely, so the J call is doubtful. Germline V lookup: CDR1 LNHNV, CDR2 YYDKDF (reference sequence). The CDR3 has 16 amino acids. In nucleotides, the CDR3 is TGTGCCACCAGCAGGGAAAATAGCGGGTACCAAGAGACCCAGTTCTTC. This codes for CATSRENSGYQETQFF.

This clonotype appeared many times. The V gene is TRBV24-1, the J gene TRBJ2-7, with D tentatively TRBD1 (6 bases). V was trimmed by 1 base and J by 2 bases, leaving 8 bases between them. This CDR3 is built from 14 residues. The germline CDR1 and CDR2 sequences are KGHDR and SFDVKD. The CDR3 DNA is TGTGCCACCAGTGATTTCGGACAGCCCTACGAGCAGTACTTC. It yields the protein CATSDFGQPYEQYF.

This clonotype was observed a few times. The V gene is TRBV2, the J gene TRBJ1-4; TRBD1 might be the D (6 bases). The CDR3 totals 15 residues. Trimming shortened V by 6 bases and J by 5 bases, and 16 bases separated the two germline ends. Germline V CDR1 and CDR2: SNHLY, FYNNEI. The CDR3 loop is CASRPGQRLNEKLFF. For the CDR3, the DNA is TGTGCCAGCAGACCCGGACAGAGACTAAATGAAAAACTGTTTTTT.

This clonotype has a count of ten or more. The chain combines TRBV7-9 with TRBJ2-7; 9 bases agree with TRBD1. The V gene end was trimmed by 5 bases and the J gene end by 5 bases; junction bases not matched to a gene: 7. CDR3 length: 14 amino acids. Germline V gives CDR1 SEHNR, CDR2 FQNEAQ (reference sequence). As DNA, the CDR3 is TGTGCCAGCAGCATAGGACAGGGGTTAAACGAGCAGTACTTC. It encodes CASSIGQGLNEQYF.

Ten or more counts support this clonotype. V and J are TRBV6-2 or TRBV6-3 and TRBJ1-1; D unclear. CDR1 MNHEY and CDR2 SVGEGT come from the germline V gene. V lost 2 bases and J lost 0, with 1 base in between. The CDR3 contains 12 residues. The chain's CDR3 is CASSYMNTEAFF. The CDR3, as DNA: TGTGCCAGCAGTTACATGAACACTGAAGCTTTCTTT.

This chain connects TRBV6-1 to TRBJ2-3, with D possibly being TRBD1 (6 bases). The V and J ends lost 8 bases and 5 bases respectively, with 20 bases between them. Per germline, CDR1 MNHNS and CDR2 SASEGT. CDR3 size: 15 residues. CDR3 DNA sequence: TGTGCCAGCGGGGGTTCAGGGGTCCGGGGAGATACGCAGTATTTT. Translating it yields CASGGSGVRGDTQYF.

Many counts were recorded for this clonotype. This chain links TRBV29-1 with TRBJ2-3, with TRBD2 matching over 12 bases. This CDR3 has 14 amino acids. The germline CDR1 and CDR2 sequences are SQVTM and ANQGSEA. The junction had 7 bases not matched to a gene; V was cut back by 6 bases and J by 6 bases. This CDR3 is CSVHPGLAGDTQYF. CDR3 DNA sequence: TGCAGCGTCCACCCGGGACTAGCGGGCGATACGCAGTATTTT.

The table lists this clonotype with a few counts. This chain links TRBV29-1 with TRBJ2-1; TRBD2 might be the D (6 bases). This CDR3 comprises 17 residues. CDR1 and CDR2 from the germline V gene are SQVTM and ANQGSEA. V lost 3 bases and J 0 bases, leaving 18 bases between the germline ends. In nucleotides, the CDR3 is TGCAGCGTTGAGGGGCGCCCCGGGACTCTCTCCTACAATGAGCAGTTCTTC. This encodes CSVEGRPGTLSYNEQFF.

This clonotype has at least ten counts. The gene calls are TRBV11-3 and TRBJ2-3; either TRBD1 or TRBD2 may fit D (6 bases each). The CDR3 is 16 residues long. Germline V gives CDR1 SGHNT, CDR2 YENEEA. The V end was cut by 3 bases, the J end by 4 bases, with 17 bases between. CDR3 sequence reads: CASSFGPRRGADTQYF. Here the CDR3 DNA reads TGTGCCAGCAGCTTCGGGCCCCGGAGGGGGGCAGATACGCAGTATTTT.

V is TRBV29-1 and J is TRBJ2-1; D may be TRBD1 (6 bases). From germline, CDR1 is SQVTM and CDR2 ANQGSEA. V was pared by 7 bases and J by 2 bases, with 24 bases between. The CDR3 has 17 amino acids. The CDR3 DNA reads as TGCAGCGCCACTCCGTACGGACAGTCTCAGACCTACAATGAGCAGTTCTTC. Its protein is CSATPYGQSQTYNEQFF.

The J gene is TRBJ1-5, the V gene TRBV19; 7 nucleotides match TRBD1. This CDR3 contains 13 residues. J gave up 8 bases and V 6 bases, and 7 bases lay outside the gene matches. The germline V gene has CDR1 LNHDA and CDR2 SQIVND (reference sequence). The CDR3 coding sequence is TGTGCCAGTAGCAACAGGGGCATGGAGCCCCAGCATTTT. It translates to CASSNRGMEPQHF.

This clonotype was found many times. The chain has TRBV19 and TRBJ1-1; D call uncertain. V gave up 8 bases and J gave up 8 bases, with 21 bases separating them. Germline loops: CDR1 LNHDA, CDR2 SQIVND (reference sequence). This CDR3 is 14 amino acids long. The chain's CDR3 is CASSTTSRAKEAFF. CDR3 bases: TGTGCCAGTTCCACCACGTCCCGGGCCAAGGAAGCTTTCTTT. Based on the CDR3 plus reference TRBV19 and TRBJ1-1, the full variable domain is DGGITQSPKYLFRKEGQNVTLSCEQNLNHDAMYWYRQDPGQGLRLIYYSQIVNDFQKGDIAEGYSVSREKKESFPLTVTSAQKNPTAFYLCASSTTSRAKEAFFGQGTRLTVV.

This clonotype was seen many times. The chain uses TRBV2 and TRBJ2-7; maybe TRBD1 (5 bases). The CDR3 contains 14 residues. Germline CDR1 SNHLY, CDR2 FYNNEI. Trimming stripped 8 bases from V and 2 bases from J, with 16 bases between. The CDR3 is CASGKTAFAYEQYF. Here the CDR3 DNA reads TGTGCCAGCGGTAAGACAGCCTTTGCCTACGAGCAGTACTTC.

The chain is built from TRBV7-3 and TRBJ2-1; TRBD2 aligns across 12 bases. The J segment lost 9 bases and the V segment lost 0 bases, leaving 6 bases of the junction unmatched. The CDR3 is made up of 16 amino acids. Germline lookup yields CDR1 SGHTA and CDR2 FQGTGA. CDR3 nucleotides: TGTGCCAGCAGCTTAACCCCGACTAGCGGGAGTGCTGAGCAGTTCTTC. Its translation: CASSLTPTSGSAEQFF. Using reference TRBV7-3 and TRBJ2-1 for the parts outside the CDR3, the full variable domain is GAGVSQTPSNKVTEKGKYVELRCDPISGHTALYWYRQSLGQGPEFLIYFQGTGAADDSGLPNDRFFAVRPEGSVSTLKIQRTERGDSAVYLCASSLTPTSGSAEQFFGPGTRLTVL.

This clonotype was found many times. The CDR3 nucleotides are TGTGCCAGCAGTATACGGGGAAGGGAGCAGTTCTTC. As protein: CASSIRGREQFF. J is TRBJ2-1 and V is TRBV27, with D perhaps TRBD2 (5 bases). Germline V CDR1 and CDR2: MNHEY, SMNVEV (reference sequence). V gave up 5 bases and J gave up 10 bases, with 12 bases separating them. This CDR3 has 12 amino acids.

The V and J genes are TRBV24-1 and TRBJ2-1, with D possibly being TRBD1 or TRBD2 (6 bases each). With 7 bases removed from V and 10 bases from J, the gap between germline ends came to 19 bases. The CDR3 length is 14 residues. Germline V lookup: CDR1 KGHDR, CDR2 SFDVKD. Written as DNA, the CDR3 is TGTGCCACCAGCCGTATAGGGGGGCTAGGGGAGCAGTTCTTC. The encoded protein is CATSRIGGLGEQFF.

The chain joins TRBV7-8 to TRBJ1-4; D is unresolved. V shed 4 bases and J shed 8 bases, with 14 bases lying between them. Germline V gene sequence: CDR1 SGHVS, CDR2 FQNEAQ. The CDR3 has 14 residues. The DNA of the CDR3 is TGTGCCAGCAGCTCCGTAGGGTTGGGGGAAAAACTGTTTTTT. The encoded protein is CASSSVGLGEKLFF.